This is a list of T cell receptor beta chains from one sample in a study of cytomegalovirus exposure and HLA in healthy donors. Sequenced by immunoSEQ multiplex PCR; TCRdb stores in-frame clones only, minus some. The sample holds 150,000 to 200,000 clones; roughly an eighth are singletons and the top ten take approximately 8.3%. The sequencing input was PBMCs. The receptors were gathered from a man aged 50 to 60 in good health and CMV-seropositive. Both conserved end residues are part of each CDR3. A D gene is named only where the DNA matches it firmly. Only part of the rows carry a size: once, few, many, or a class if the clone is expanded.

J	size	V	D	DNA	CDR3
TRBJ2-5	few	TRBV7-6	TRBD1	TGTGCCAGCAGCATCGACAGGGGACAGACCCAGTACTTC	CASSIDRGQTQYF
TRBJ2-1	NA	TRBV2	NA	TGTGCCAGCAGTGAATCTGTTAATGAGCAGTTCTTC	CASSESVNEQFF
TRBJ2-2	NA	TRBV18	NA	TGTGCCAGCTCACCACCGAACGGGGGTAACACCGGGGAGCTGTTTTTT	CASSPPNGGNTGELFF
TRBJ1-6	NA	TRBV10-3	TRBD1	TGTGCCATCACCGGGACAGGGAATTCACCCCTCCACTTT	CAITGTGNSPLHF
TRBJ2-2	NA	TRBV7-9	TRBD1	TGTGCCAGCAGCGCCGAGGGACAGCCGAACACCGGGGAGCTGTTTTTT	CASSAEGQPNTGELFF
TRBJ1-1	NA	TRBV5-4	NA	TGTGCCAGCAGCTTTAAACACCAGAACACTGAAGCTTTCTTT	CASSFKHQNTEAFF
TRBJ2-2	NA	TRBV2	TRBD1	TGTGCCAGCAGGGAGACAGGGACGAACACCGGGGAGCTGTTTTTT	CASRETGTNTGELFF
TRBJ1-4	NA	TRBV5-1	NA	TGCGCCAGCAGCTTCACAGGAGTCGCAACTAATGAAAAACTGTTTTTT	CASSFTGVATNEKLFF
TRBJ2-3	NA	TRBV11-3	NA	TGTGCCAGCAGCTTAGGAGGGTTGGATACGCAGTATTTT	CASSLGGLDTQYF
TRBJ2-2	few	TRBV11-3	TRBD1	TGTGCCAGCAGCTTAGTTTCCGGACAGGGGGTGACCGGGGAGCTGTTTTTT	CASSLVSGQGVTGELFF
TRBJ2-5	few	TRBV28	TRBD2	TGTGCCAGCAGTACCCTAGCGGGGGGGTGGGAAGAGACCCAGTACTTC	CASSTLAGGWEETQYF
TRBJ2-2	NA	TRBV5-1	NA	TGCGCCAGCACCTTGGGAGGCAGGGTGGCCACCGGGGAGCTGTTTTTT	CASTLGGRVATGELFF
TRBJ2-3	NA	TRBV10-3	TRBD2	TGTGCCATCAGCGCAGGGACTACCACAGATACGCAGTATTTT	CAISAGTTTDTQYF
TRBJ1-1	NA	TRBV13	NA	TGTGCCAGCAGCTTAGTCAGGGTGAGCGTCACTGAAGCTTTCTTT	CASSLVRVSVTEAFF
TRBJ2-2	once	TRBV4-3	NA	TGCGCCAGCAGCCAAGGACAGAGCGACACCGGGGAGCTGTTTTTT	CASSQGQSDTGELFF
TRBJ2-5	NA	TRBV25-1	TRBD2	TGTGCCAGCAGTCCACAGGGACTAGCGGGGCTCGAGACCCAGTACTTC	CASSPQGLAGLETQYF
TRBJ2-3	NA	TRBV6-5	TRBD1	TGTGCCAGCGGGGGGACAGGGCTAAACACAGATACGCAGTATTTT	CASGGTGLNTDTQYF
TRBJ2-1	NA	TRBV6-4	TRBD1	TGTGCCAGCAGCAACAGGGGCTTGAAGCAGTTCTTC	CASSNRGLKQFF
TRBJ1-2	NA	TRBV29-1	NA	TGCAGCGTCCTGGGGGCATCCCCTTCGATGAACTATGGCTACACCTTC	CSVLGASPSMNYGYTF
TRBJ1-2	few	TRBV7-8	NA	TGTGCCAGCAGCTTAGGTTCAACAGGATTCTATGGCTACACCTTC	CASSLGSTGFYGYTF
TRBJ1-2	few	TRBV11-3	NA	TGTGCCAGCAGCTTACCAGGGGCGGTCGATGGCTACACCTTC	CASSLPGAVDGYTF
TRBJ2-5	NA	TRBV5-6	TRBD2	TGTGCCAGCAGCTTGGGAACTAGCGGGGGAGAGACCCAGTACTTC	CASSLGTSGGETQYF
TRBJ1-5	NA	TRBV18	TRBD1	TGTGCCAGCTCACCTGACAGGGGGAATCAGCCCCAGCATTTT	CASSPDRGNQPQHF
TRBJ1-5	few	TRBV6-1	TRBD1	TGTGCCAGCGGTACAGGGGGGAGCAATCAGCCCCAGCATTTT	CASGTGGSNQPQHF
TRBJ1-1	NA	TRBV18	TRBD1	TGTGCCAGCTCACCACAAGGGACAGGGGTAGAGTCGAACACTGAAGCTTTCTTT	CASSPQGTGVESNTEAFF
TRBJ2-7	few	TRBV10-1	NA	TGCGCCAGCAGTGACAGGACCTACGAGCAGTACTTC	CASSDRTYEQYF
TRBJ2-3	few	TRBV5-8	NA	TGTGCCAGCAGCTTGAGGGGAAGTGGCACAGATACGCAGTATTTT	CASSLRGSGTDTQYF
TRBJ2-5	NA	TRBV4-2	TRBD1	TGTGCCAGCAGTGGGGACAGCGGCGAGACCCAGTACTTC	CASSGDSGETQYF
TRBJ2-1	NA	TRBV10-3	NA	TGTGCCATCAGTGACAGATACAATGAGCAGTTCTTC	CAISDRYNEQFF
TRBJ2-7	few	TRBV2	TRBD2	TGTGCCAGCAGAAATAGCGGGGGAAACGAGCAGTACTTC	CASRNSGGNEQYF
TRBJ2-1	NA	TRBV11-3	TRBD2	TGTGCCAGCAGCTTAGTCCCAGCGGGGTGGTACAATGAGCAGTTCTTC	CASSLVPAGWYNEQFF
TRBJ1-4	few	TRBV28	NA	TGTGCCAGCAGTTCTGACACCCGAAAACTGTTTTTT	CASSSDTRKLFF
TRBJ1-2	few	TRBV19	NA	TGTGCCAGTAGTATACTTTCAGGACTCTATGGCTACACCTTC	CASSILSGLYGYTF
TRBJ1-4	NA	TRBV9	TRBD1	TGTGCCAGCAGCGAGGGGACAGCCCTTAATGAAAAACTGTTTTTT	CASSEGTALNEKLFF
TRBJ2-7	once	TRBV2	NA	TGTGCCAGCACCCTCGGAACAGGGAGTTCCTACGAGCAGTACTTC	CASTLGTGSSYEQYF
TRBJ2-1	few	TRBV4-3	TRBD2	TGCGCCAGCAGTCCAAGATTTTCGGGGGGTCGTCCCAATGAGCAGTTCTTC	CASSPRFSGGRPNEQFF
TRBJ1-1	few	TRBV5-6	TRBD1	TGTGCCAGCAGCTTGCCGCAGGGGGCGCGGGCTTTCTTT	CASSLPQGARAFF
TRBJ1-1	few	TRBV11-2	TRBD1	TGTGCCAGCAGCCCCGGGACAGCCACTGAAGCTTTCTTT	CASSPGTATEAFF
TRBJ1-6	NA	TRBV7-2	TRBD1	TGTGCCAGCAGCACGGGGACAGCCTTATCACCCCTCCACTTT	CASSTGTALSPLHF
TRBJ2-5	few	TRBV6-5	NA	TGTGCCAGCATATCCCTCGGACAGTCACAAGAGACCCAGTACTTC	CASISLGQSQETQYF
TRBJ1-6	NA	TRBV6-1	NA	TGTGCCAGCACCTCAGGGGATTCACCCCTCCACTTT	CASTSGDSPLHF
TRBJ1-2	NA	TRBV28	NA	TGTGCCAGCAGTGTGGGGGCTGACTATGGCTACACCTTC	CASSVGADYGYTF
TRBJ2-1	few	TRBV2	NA	TGTGCCCTCACCCCTCAGGGTACCTACAATGAGCAGTTCTTC	CALTPQGTYNEQFF
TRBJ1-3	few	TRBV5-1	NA	TGCGCCAGCAGCTTGGAGGGTACTAGCGGAAACACCATATATTTT	CASSLEGTSGNTIYF
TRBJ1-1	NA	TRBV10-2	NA	TGCGCCAGCATTAAACAGGGCGAAGCTTTCTTT	CASIKQGEAFF
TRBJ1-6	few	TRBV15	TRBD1	TGTGCCACCAGCAGAGGCGCTCGGACAGGGTTGTTAGCCCTCCACTTT	CATSRGARTGLLALHF
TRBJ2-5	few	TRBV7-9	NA	TGTGCCAGCAGCTCGCAGGGAGGTCAAGAGACCCAGTACTTC	CASSSQGGQETQYF
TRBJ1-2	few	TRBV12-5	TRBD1	TGTGCTAGTGGCGCGGACAGGGGGCAAGATGGCTACACCTTC	CASGADRGQDGYTF
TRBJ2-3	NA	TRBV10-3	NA	TGTGCCATCAGTGGACCGACAGGCACAGATACGCAGTATTTT	CAISGPTGTDTQYF
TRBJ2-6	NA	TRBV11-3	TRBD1	TGTGCCAGCAGCTCCTTGACAGGGGGTTATTCTGGGGCCAACGTCCTGACTTTC	CASSSLTGGYSGANVLTF
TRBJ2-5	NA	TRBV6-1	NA	TGTGCCAGCAGTGACGGGACAATGGGGGAGACCCAGTACTTC	CASSDGTMGETQYF
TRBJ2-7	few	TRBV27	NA	TGTGCCAGCAGTATACAGGGTTGCGAGCAGTACTTC	CASSIQGCEQYF
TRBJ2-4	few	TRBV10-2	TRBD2	TGCGCCAGCAGTGATTCTAGCGGGGAGGCCAAAAACATTCAGTACTTC	CASSDSSGEAKNIQYF
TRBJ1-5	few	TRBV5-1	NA	TGCGCCAGCAGCTTGGGGGGCAGGACCCCCAATCAGCCCCAGCATTTT	CASSLGGRTPNQPQHF